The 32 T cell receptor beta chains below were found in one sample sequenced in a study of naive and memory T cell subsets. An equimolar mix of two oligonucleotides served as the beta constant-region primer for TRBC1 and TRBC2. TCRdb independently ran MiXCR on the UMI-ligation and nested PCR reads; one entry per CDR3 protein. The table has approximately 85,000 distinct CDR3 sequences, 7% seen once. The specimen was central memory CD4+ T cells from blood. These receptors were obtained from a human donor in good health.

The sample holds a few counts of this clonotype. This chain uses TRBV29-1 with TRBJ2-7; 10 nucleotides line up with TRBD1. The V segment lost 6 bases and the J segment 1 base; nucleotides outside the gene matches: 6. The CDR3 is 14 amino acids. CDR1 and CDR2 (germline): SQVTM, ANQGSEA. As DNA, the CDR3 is TGCAGCGTGTCCCGACAGGGGGCTTCCTACGAGCAGTACTTC. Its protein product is CSVSRQGASYEQYF.

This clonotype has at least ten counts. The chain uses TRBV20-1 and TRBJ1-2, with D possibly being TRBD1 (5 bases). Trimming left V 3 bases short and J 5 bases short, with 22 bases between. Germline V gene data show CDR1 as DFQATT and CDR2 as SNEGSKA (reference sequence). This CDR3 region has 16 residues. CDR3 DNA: TGCAGTGCTAGTTTTCCAGGACGAAGGGGTCATTATGGCTACACCTTC. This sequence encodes CSASFPGRRGHYGYTF.

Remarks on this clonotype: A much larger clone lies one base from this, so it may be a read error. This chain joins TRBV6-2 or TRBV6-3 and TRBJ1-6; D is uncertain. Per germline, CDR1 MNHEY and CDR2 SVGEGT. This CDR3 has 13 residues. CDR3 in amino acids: CASSYSWNAPLQF. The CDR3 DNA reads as TGTGCCAGCAGTTACTCATGGAACGCACCCCTCCAATTT.

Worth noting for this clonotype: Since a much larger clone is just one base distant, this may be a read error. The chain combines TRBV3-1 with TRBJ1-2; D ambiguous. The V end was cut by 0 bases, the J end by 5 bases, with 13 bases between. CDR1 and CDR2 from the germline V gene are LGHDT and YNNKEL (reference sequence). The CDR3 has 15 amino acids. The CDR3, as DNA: TGTGCCAGCAGCCAAGACATGTACCGCGTGTATGGCTACACCTTC. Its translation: CASSQDMYRVYGYTF.

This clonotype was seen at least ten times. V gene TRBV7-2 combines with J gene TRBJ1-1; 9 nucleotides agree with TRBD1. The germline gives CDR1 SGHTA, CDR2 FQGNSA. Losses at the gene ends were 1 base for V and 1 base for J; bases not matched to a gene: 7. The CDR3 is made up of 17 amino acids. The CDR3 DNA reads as TGTGCCAGCAGCTTAGGGGACAGGGCATTTCGGAACACTGAAGCTTTCTTT. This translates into CASSLGDRAFRNTEAFF.

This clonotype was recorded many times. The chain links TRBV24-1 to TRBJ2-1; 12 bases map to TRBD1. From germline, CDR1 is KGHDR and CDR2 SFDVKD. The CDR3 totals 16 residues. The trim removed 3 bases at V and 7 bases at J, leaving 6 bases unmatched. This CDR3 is CATSDPPGQGANEQFF. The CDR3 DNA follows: TGTGCCACCAGTGATCCACCGGGACAGGGGGCTAATGAGCAGTTCTTC.

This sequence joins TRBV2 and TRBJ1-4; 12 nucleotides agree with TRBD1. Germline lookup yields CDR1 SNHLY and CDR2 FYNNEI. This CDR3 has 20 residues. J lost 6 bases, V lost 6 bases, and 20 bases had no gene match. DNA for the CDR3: TGTGCCAGCAGACTACCGGGACAGGGGGCGCTAAGAATTGGTGATGAAAAACTGTTTTTT. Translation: CASRLPGQGALRIGDEKLFF.

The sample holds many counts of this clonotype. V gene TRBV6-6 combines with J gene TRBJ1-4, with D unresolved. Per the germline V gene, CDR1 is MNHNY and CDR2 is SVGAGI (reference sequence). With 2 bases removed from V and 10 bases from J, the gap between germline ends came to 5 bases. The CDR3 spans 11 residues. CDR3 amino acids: CASSYEGKLFF. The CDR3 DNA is TGTGCCAGCAGTTACGAGGGAAAACTGTTTTTT.

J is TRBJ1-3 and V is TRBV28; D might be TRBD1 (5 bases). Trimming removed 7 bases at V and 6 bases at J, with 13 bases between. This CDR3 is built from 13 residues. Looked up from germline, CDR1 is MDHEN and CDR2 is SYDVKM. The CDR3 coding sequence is TGTGCCAGCACCCCAGGGTCCCAAAACACCATATATTTT. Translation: CASTPGSQNTIYF.

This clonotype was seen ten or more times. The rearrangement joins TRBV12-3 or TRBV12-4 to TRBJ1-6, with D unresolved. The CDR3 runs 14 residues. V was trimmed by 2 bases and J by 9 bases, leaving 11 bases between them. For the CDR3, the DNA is TGTGCCAGCAGTTTAAACAGTCTCACTTCACCCCTCCACTTT. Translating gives CASSLNSLTSPLHF.

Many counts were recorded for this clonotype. The CDR3 DNA reads as TGCAGTGCAGTGACTAGCTTGGGGAAAGAGACCCAGTACTTC. The encoded protein is CSAVTSLGKETQYF. J is TRBJ2-5 and V is TRBV20-1; TRBD2 aligns across 7 bases. This CDR3 contains 14 residues. V gave up 6 bases and J gave up 3 bases; unmatched junction bases: 10. Germline assignment: CDR1 DFQATT and CDR2 SNEGSKA (reference sequence).

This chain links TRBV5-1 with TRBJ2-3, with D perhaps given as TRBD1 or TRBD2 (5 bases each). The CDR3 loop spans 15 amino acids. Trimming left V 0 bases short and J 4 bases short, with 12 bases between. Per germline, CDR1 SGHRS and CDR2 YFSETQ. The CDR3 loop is CASSLGDLGPDTQYF. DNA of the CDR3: TGCGCCAGCAGCTTGGGGGACCTGGGGCCAGATACGCAGTATTTT.

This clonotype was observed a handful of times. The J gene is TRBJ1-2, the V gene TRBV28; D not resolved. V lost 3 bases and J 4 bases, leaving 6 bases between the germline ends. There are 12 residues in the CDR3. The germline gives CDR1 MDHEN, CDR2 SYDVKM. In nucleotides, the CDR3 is TGTGCCAGCAGTTTGTCGGCCTATGGCTACACCTTC. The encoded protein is CASSLSAYGYTF.

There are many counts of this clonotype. The CDR3, as DNA: TGTGCCAGCAGCCTAGGAGCGATGGGCACTGAAGCTTTCTTT. Translating it yields CASSLGAMGTEAFF. V and J are TRBV3-1 and TRBJ1-1; D unresolved. Trimming pared 4 bases from V and 4 bases from J, leaving 13 bases between. CDR1 and CDR2 (germline): LGHDT, YNNKEL (reference sequence). The length of the CDR3 is 14 residues.

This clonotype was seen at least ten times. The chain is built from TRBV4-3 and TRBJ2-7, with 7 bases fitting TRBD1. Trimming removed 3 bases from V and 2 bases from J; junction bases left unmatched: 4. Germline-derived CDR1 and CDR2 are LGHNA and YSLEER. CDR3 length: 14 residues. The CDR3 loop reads CASSHGTAAYEQYF. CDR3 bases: TGCGCCAGCAGCCACGGGACAGCAGCCTACGAGCAGTACTTC.

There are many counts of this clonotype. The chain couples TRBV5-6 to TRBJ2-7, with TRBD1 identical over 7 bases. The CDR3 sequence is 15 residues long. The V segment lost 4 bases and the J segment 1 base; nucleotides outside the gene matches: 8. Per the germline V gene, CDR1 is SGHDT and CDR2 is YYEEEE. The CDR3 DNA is TGTGCCAGCAGCCGTCCAGGGGGTACTTCCTACGAGCAGTACTTC. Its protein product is CASSRPGGTSYEQYF.

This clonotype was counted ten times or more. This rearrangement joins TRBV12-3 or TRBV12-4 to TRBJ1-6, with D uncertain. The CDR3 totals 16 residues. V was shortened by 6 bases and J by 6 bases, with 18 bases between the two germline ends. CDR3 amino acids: CASSHREGLFNSPLHF. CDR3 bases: TGTGCCAGCAGCCATAGGGAGGGCCTGTTTAATTCACCCCTCCACTTT.

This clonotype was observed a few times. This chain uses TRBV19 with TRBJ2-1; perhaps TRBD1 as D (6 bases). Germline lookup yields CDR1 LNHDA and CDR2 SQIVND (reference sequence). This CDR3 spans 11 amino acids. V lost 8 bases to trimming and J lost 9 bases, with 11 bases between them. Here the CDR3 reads CASRQGLEQFF. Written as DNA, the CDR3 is TGTGCCAGTCGCCAGGGGCTTGAGCAGTTCTTC.

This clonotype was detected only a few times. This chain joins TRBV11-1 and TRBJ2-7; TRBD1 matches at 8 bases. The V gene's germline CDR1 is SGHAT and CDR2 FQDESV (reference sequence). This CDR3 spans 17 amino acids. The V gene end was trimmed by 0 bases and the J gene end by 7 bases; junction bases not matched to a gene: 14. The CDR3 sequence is CASSLAGSGQVTGEQYF. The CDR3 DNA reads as TGTGCCAGCAGCTTAGCGGGTTCGGGACAGGTCACGGGTGAGCAGTACTTC.

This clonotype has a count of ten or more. CDR3 sequence reads: CSARVTRYSNQPQHF. Written as DNA, the CDR3 is TGCAGTGCTAGGGTGACACGATATAGCAATCAGCCCCAGCATTTT. This chain joins TRBV20-1 and TRBJ1-5; D unresolved. CDR3 length: 15 residues. Germline V gives CDR1 DFQATT, CDR2 SNEGSKA (reference sequence). V was trimmed by 3 bases and J by 0 bases, leaving 12 bases between them.

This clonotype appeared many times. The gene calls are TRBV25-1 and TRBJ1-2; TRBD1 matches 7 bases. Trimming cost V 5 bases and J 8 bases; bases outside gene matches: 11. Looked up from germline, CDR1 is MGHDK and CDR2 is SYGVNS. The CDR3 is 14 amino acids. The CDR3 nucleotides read TGTGCCAGCAGTAATTTGGAGGCAGGGGGAGGCTACACCTTC. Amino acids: CASSNLEAGGGYTF.

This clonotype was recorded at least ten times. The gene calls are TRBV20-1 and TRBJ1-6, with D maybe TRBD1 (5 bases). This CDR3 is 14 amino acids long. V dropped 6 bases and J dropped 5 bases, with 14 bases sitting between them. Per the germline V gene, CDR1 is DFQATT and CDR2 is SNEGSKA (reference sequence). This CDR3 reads CSARNIQDNSPLHF. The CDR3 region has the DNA TGCAGTGCCCGAAATATACAGGATAATTCACCCCTCCACTTT.

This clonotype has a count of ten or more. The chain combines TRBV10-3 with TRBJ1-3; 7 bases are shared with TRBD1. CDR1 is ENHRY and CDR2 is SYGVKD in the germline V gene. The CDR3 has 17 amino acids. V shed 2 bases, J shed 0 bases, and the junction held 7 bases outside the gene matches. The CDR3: CAISETGELGSGNTIYF. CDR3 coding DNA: TGTGCCATCAGTGAGACAGGGGAGCTTGGCTCTGGAAACACCATATATTTT.

The DNA of the CDR3 is TGTGCCATCAACGACGGGGACAGCTATGGCTACACCTTC. It codes for CAINDGDSYGYTF. The genes are TRBV10-3 and TRBJ1-2; 7 nucleotides match TRBD1. V lost 7 bases to trimming and J lost 4 bases; unmatched junction nucleotides: 6. Germline-derived CDR1 and CDR2 are ENHRY and SYGVKD. The CDR3 contains 13 residues.

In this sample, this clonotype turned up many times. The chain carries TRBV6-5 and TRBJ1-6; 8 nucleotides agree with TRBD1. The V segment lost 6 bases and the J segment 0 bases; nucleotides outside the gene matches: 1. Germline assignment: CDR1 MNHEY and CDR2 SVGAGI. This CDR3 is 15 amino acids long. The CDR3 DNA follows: TGTGCCAGCAGAACAGGGGGCTCCTATAATTCACCCCTCCACTTT. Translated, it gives CASRTGGSYNSPLHF.

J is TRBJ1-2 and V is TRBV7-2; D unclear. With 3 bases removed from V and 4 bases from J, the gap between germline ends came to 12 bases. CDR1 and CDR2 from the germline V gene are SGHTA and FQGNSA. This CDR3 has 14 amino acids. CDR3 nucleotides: TGTGCCAGCAGCTTGTATGGGTCGGGCTATGGCTACACCTTC. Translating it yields CASSLYGSGYGYTF.

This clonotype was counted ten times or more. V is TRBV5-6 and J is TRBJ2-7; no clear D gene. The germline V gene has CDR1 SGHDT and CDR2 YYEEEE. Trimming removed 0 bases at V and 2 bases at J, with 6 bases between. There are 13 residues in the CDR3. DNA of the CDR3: TGTGCCAGCAGCTTGGTGTCGACCTACGAGCAGTACTTC. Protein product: CASSLVSTYEQYF.

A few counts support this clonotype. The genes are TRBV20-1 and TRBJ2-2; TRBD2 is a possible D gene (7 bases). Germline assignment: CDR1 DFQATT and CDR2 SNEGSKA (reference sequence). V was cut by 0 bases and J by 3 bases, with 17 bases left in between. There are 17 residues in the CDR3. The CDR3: CSAREPPRGGHTGELFF. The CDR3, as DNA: TGCAGTGCTAGAGAGCCCCCGAGGGGGGGGCACACCGGGGAGCTGTTTTTT.

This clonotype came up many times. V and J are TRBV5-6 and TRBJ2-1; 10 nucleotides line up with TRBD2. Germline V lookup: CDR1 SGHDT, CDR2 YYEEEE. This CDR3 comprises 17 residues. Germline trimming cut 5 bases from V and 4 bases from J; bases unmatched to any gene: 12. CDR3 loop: CASSWTSGALSYNEQFF. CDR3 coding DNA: TGTGCCAGCAGTTGGACTAGCGGCGCCCTCTCTTACAATGAGCAGTTCTTC.

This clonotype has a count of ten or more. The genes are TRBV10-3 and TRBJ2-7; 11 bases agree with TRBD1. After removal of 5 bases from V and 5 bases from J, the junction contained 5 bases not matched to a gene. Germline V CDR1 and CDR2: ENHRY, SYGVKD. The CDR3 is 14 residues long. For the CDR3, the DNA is TGTGCCATCAGTAGGGACAGGGGGTCTGACGAGCAGTACTTC. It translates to CAISRDRGSDEQYF.

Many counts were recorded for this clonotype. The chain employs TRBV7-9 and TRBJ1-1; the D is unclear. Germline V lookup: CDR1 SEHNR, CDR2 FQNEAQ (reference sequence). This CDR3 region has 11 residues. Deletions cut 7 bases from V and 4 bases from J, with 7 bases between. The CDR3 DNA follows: TGTGCCAGCACCCGGGCCACTGAAGCTTTCTTT. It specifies CASTRATEAFF.

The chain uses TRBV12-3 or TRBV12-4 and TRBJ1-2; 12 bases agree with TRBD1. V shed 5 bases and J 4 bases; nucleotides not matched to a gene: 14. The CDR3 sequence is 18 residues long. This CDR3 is CASSPGGGTGGRGYGYTF. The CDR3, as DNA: TGTGCCAGCAGTCCCGGGGGGGGGACAGGGGGCAGAGGCTATGGCTACACCTTC.